These 2 T cell receptor beta chains share one sample of origin, sequenced in a study of cytomegalovirus exposure and HLA in healthy donors. The PCR contained 60 Vbeta and 13 Jbeta primers. The table came from immunoSEQ multiplex PCR; TCRdb's copy has only in-frame clones and leaves some out. The top ten clones hold 3.5% to 5% of a sample with around 100,000 clones, over 60% of them seen once. Input material: PBMCs. The source is a female donor in good health and CMV-seropositive.

V is TRBV19 and J is TRBJ2-5, with TRBD2 matching over 12 bases. Germline-derived CDR1 and CDR2 are LNHDA and SQIVND (reference sequence). V trimming: 3 bases; J trimming: 3 bases; junction bases outside the gene matches: 5. This CDR3 contains 16 residues. CDR3 in DNA: TGTGCCAGTAGTATCCGGCTAGCGGGGGGGAAAGAGACCCAGTACTTC. Its protein product is CASSIRLAGGKETQYF. The full variable domain, in which reference TRBV19 and TRBJ2-5 provide the parts outside the CDR3, is DGGITQSPKYLFRKEGQNVTLSCEQNLNHDAMYWYRQDPGQGLRLIYYSQIVNDFQKGDIAEGYSVSREKKESFPLTVTSAQKNPTAFYLCASSIRLAGGKETQYFGPGTRLLVL.

This chain connects TRBV5-1 to TRBJ2-3; 8 bases map to TRBD2. The CDR3 covers 16 residues. Germline assignment: CDR1 SGHRS and CDR2 YFSETQ. Trimming removed 5 bases from V and 0 bases from J; junction bases left unmatched: 8. In nucleotides, the CDR3 is TGCGCCAGCAGACCCGGGGGGGCGATTAGCACAGATACGCAGTATTTT. It translates to CASRPGGAISTDTQYF.